Listed below are T cell receptor beta chains from one sample, sequenced in a study of blood T cell repertoires in COVID-19. Generated by immunoSEQ multiplex PCR, the TCRdb table keeps only in-frame clones and is missing some. Of approximately 120,000 clones in the sample, around 87% were seen once. Sequenced sample: peripheral blood. These receptors all come from a man over 45 with acute or convalescent COVID-19. Each CDR3 is given with its conserved first and last residue. Fields, in order: clone size, D gene, J gene, V gene, CDR3 DNA, CDR3 protein. The D gene is left open where the match is weak. The size entry is marked missing in some rows and otherwise reads once, few, many or a size class.

clone_size: .; d_call: .; j_call: TRBJ1-3; v_call: TRBV9; cdr3_nt: TGTGCCAGCAGCGCCTCAGGGGTTATTGGAAACACCATATATTTT; cdr3_aa: CASSASGVIGNTIYF
clone_size: .; d_call: TRBD1; j_call: TRBJ2-5; v_call: TRBV10-3; cdr3_nt: TGTGCCATTGGACAGGCGCAGAAAGAGACCCAGTACTTC; cdr3_aa: CAIGQAQKETQYF
clone_size: .; d_call: .; j_call: TRBJ1-5; v_call: TRBV7-2; cdr3_nt: TGTGCCAGCAGCTTATTATCCTATAGCAATCAGCCCCAGCATTTT; cdr3_aa: CASSLLSYSNQPQHF
clone_size: .; d_call: TRBD2; j_call: TRBJ2-1; v_call: TRBV7-8; cdr3_nt: TGTGCCAGCAGCTCAACCCTAGCGGAAGACTACAATGAGCAGTTCTTC; cdr3_aa: CASSSTLAEDYNEQFF
clone_size: once; d_call: .; j_call: TRBJ2-5; v_call: TRBV3-1/TRBV3-2; cdr3_nt: TGTGCCAGTATCGTAAAGGGGACACAAGAGACCCAGTACTTC; cdr3_aa: CASIVKGTQETQYF
clone_size: once; d_call: .; j_call: TRBJ1-1; v_call: TRBV27; cdr3_nt: TGTGCCAGCAGTACCCGACAGCTCATGAACACTGAAGCTTTCTTT; cdr3_aa: CASSTRQLMNTEAFF
clone_size: .; d_call: .; j_call: TRBJ1-2; v_call: TRBV6-6; cdr3_nt: TGTGCCAGCAGCCCGGTGGGGGGGTACGGCTACACCTTC; cdr3_aa: CASSPVGGYGYTF
clone_size: .; d_call: TRBD1; j_call: TRBJ2-4; v_call: TRBV6-5; cdr3_nt: TGTGCCAGCAGTTACAGGGGGCAGGCTGCCAAAAACATTCAGTACTTC; cdr3_aa: CASSYRGQAAKNIQYF
clone_size: .; d_call: .; j_call: TRBJ2-7; v_call: TRBV10-3; cdr3_nt: TGTGCCATCAGGCCATCATCGGACTCGGCCTACGAGCAGTACTTC; cdr3_aa: CAIRPSSDSAYEQYF
clone_size: .; d_call: .; j_call: TRBJ1-6; v_call: TRBV21-1; cdr3_nt: TGTGCCAGCAGCCCCCTGGCGTTAGGCGAGGGTTCACCCCTCCACTTT; cdr3_aa: CASSPLALGEGSPLHF
clone_size: .; d_call: .; j_call: TRBJ1-2; v_call: TRBV19; cdr3_nt: TGTGCCAGTAACCCCACAGGGAACTATGGCTACACCTTC; cdr3_aa: CASNPTGNYGYTF
clone_size: .; d_call: TRBD1; j_call: TRBJ1-2; v_call: TRBV19; cdr3_nt: TGTGCCAGTAATAAGGGACAGGCCTATGGCTACACCTTC; cdr3_aa: CASNKGQAYGYTF
clone_size: .; d_call: TRBD1; j_call: TRBJ2-3; v_call: TRBV9; cdr3_nt: TGTGCCAGCAGCCCGCGACAGGGGGCTCATCTTACGGATACGCAGTATTTT; cdr3_aa: CASSPRQGAHLTDTQYF
clone_size: .; d_call: TRBD2; j_call: TRBJ2-3; v_call: TRBV19; cdr3_nt: TGTGCCAGTAACCCATCGTCTAGCGGGAGCACAGATACGCAGTATTTT; cdr3_aa: CASNPSSSGSTDTQYF
clone_size: .; d_call: TRBD1; j_call: TRBJ1-2; v_call: TRBV19; cdr3_nt: TGTGCCAGTAGTACCGGACAGGGAGGTGTACGTGGCTACACCTTC; cdr3_aa: CASSTGQGGVRGYTF
clone_size: .; d_call: TRBD1; j_call: TRBJ2-5; v_call: TRBV12-5; cdr3_nt: TGTGCTAGTGGTTTGGAAAGGGGGCCAGGGCGCAAGACCCAGTACTTC; cdr3_aa: CASGLERGPGRKTQYF
clone_size: .; d_call: .; j_call: TRBJ1-6; v_call: TRBV5-6; cdr3_nt: TGTGCCAGCGGTACTGGGGGGTATAATTCACCCCTCCACTTT; cdr3_aa: CASGTGGYNSPLHF
clone_size: many; d_call: TRBD2; j_call: TRBJ2-1; v_call: TRBV2; cdr3_nt: TGTGCCAGCAGTGATGGTCTAGCGGGACCCAATGAGCAGTTCTTC; cdr3_aa: CASSDGLAGPNEQFF
clone_size: few; d_call: TRBD1; j_call: TRBJ1-2; v_call: TRBV18; cdr3_nt: TGTGCCAGCTCAGAGGCGGGGACAGGGGCCTATGGCTACACCTTC; cdr3_aa: CASSEAGTGAYGYTF
clone_size: .; d_call: TRBD2; j_call: TRBJ2-7; v_call: TRBV19; cdr3_nt: TGTGCCAGTAGTATTACAAGCGGGAGGGCCTCCTACGAGCAGTACTTC; cdr3_aa: CASSITSGRASYEQYF
clone_size: .; d_call: TRBD1; j_call: TRBJ2-7; v_call: TRBV18; cdr3_nt: TGTGCCAGCTCCGTAGACAGGGTCAACTACGAGCAGTACTTC; cdr3_aa: CASSVDRVNYEQYF
clone_size: .; d_call: TRBD1; j_call: TRBJ1-6; v_call: TRBV6-4; cdr3_nt: TGTGCCAGCAGTGACTTGTGGGACAGGGTGTTTGATTCACCCCTCCACTTT; cdr3_aa: CASSDLWDRVFDSPLHF
clone_size: .; d_call: .; j_call: TRBJ2-7; v_call: TRBV12-3/TRBV12-4; cdr3_nt: TGTGCCAGCAGCTCCAGCGGCAGCTACGAGCAGTACTTC; cdr3_aa: CASSSSGSYEQYF
clone_size: once; d_call: TRBD1; j_call: TRBJ1-5; v_call: TRBV24-1; cdr3_nt: TGTGCCACCAGTGGGGACAGGGGTGGGCCCCAGCATTTT; cdr3_aa: CATSGDRGGPQHF
clone_size: .; d_call: .; j_call: TRBJ1-2; v_call: TRBV20-1; cdr3_nt: TGCAGTGCTAGCGGAGCTGTTGGCTACACCTTC; cdr3_aa: CSASGAVGYTF
clone_size: .; d_call: TRBD2; j_call: TRBJ2-3; v_call: TRBV9; cdr3_nt: TGTGCCAGCAGCCTAGCGGGAACAGATACGCAGTATTTT; cdr3_aa: CASSLAGTDTQYF
clone_size: .; d_call: .; j_call: TRBJ1-1; v_call: TRBV11-2; cdr3_nt: TGTGCCAGCAACTCGTTAGACACTGAAGCTTTCTTT; cdr3_aa: CASNSLDTEAFF
clone_size: .; d_call: TRBD2; j_call: TRBJ2-5; v_call: TRBV10-3; cdr3_nt: TGTGCCGTCCTAGCGGGAGATGAGACCCAGTACTTC; cdr3_aa: CAVLAGDETQYF
clone_size: once; d_call: TRBD1; j_call: TRBJ1-1; v_call: TRBV10-3; cdr3_nt: TGTGCCATCAGTGAGTACAGGGGAGGATTAAACACTGAAGCTTTCTTT; cdr3_aa: CAISEYRGGLNTEAFF
clone_size: .; d_call: TRBD1; j_call: TRBJ1-4; v_call: TRBV7-9; cdr3_nt: TGTGCCAGCAGCTCAGGGACAGGGTCAACTAATGAAAAACTGTTTTTT; cdr3_aa: CASSSGTGSTNEKLFF
clone_size: .; d_call: TRBD2; j_call: TRBJ2-7; v_call: TRBV5-4; cdr3_nt: TGTGCCAGCAGCTTGCTAGGAGGGACTAGTTCTTACGAGCAGTACTTC; cdr3_aa: CASSLLGGTSSYEQYF
clone_size: .; d_call: TRBD1; j_call: TRBJ2-1; v_call: TRBV10-3; cdr3_nt: TGTGCCACCAGAACTGCCGGGACAGGGGGCGGAAATGAGCAGTTCTTC; cdr3_aa: CATRTAGTGGGNEQFF
clone_size: .; d_call: TRBD2; j_call: TRBJ2-2; v_call: TRBV7-6; cdr3_nt: TGTGCCAGCAGCTTATACCTAGCGGGAGACACCGGGGAGCTGTTTTTT; cdr3_aa: CASSLYLAGDTGELFF
clone_size: .; d_call: .; j_call: TRBJ1-1; v_call: TRBV21-1; cdr3_nt: TGTGCCAGCAGCACCAGGACAGGGGGTAGCCCGGTACGTATTGAAGCTTTCTTT; cdr3_aa: CASSTRTGGSPVRIEAFF
clone_size: .; d_call: TRBD1; j_call: TRBJ1-3; v_call: TRBV5-1; cdr3_nt: TGCGCCAGCAGCGTAGGGGACAGGGAAGGAAACACCATATATTTT; cdr3_aa: CASSVGDREGNTIYF
clone_size: .; d_call: TRBD1; j_call: TRBJ2-7; v_call: TRBV5-1; cdr3_nt: TGCGCCAGCAGCTTGGACGGGACAGAATTCTACGAGCAGTACTTC; cdr3_aa: CASSLDGTEFYEQYF
clone_size: .; d_call: .; j_call: TRBJ1-2; v_call: TRBV6-5; cdr3_nt: TGTGCCAGCAGTCGGGAAGGTGGCTACACCTTC; cdr3_aa: CASSREGGYTF
clone_size: few; d_call: .; j_call: TRBJ2-7; v_call: TRBV2; cdr3_nt: TGTGCCAGCGTAGACGGGTTATCTGAGCAGTACTTC; cdr3_aa: CASVDGLSEQYF
clone_size: few; d_call: .; j_call: TRBJ2-3; v_call: TRBV5-1; cdr3_nt: TGCGCCAGCAGCTTGGTACTGAGAGGTTCCACAGATACGCAGTATTTT; cdr3_aa: CASSLVLRGSTDTQYF
clone_size: .; d_call: TRBD2; j_call: TRBJ2-7; v_call: TRBV4-1; cdr3_nt: TGCGCCAGCAGCCCCTTGGGAGCGGGAGGGCCTCTTGAGCAGTACTTC; cdr3_aa: CASSPLGAGGPLEQYF
clone_size: once; d_call: TRBD2; j_call: TRBJ2-3; v_call: TRBV30; cdr3_nt: TGTGCCTGGGGGGCACTAGCGGGAGCCGGAACAGATACGCAGTATTTT; cdr3_aa: CAWGALAGAGTDTQYF
clone_size: .; d_call: TRBD1; j_call: TRBJ2-3; v_call: TRBV5-1; cdr3_nt: TGCGCCAGCAGCCCAGGACAGGGGGCGACAGATACGCAGTATTTT; cdr3_aa: CASSPGQGATDTQYF
clone_size: .; d_call: TRBD1; j_call: TRBJ2-2; v_call: TRBV13; cdr3_nt: TGTGCCAGCAGCAAGGCAGGACAGGACTACACCGGGGAGCTGTTTTTT; cdr3_aa: CASSKAGQDYTGELFF
clone_size: .; d_call: .; j_call: TRBJ1-2; v_call: TRBV27; cdr3_nt: TGTGCCAGCTCGGTGGGGGGGGGCGCGAGTCAAGGCTACACCTTC; cdr3_aa: CASSVGGGASQGYTF
clone_size: .; d_call: TRBD2; j_call: TRBJ2-2; v_call: TRBV3-1/TRBV3-2; cdr3_nt: TGTGCCAGCAGCCAAGCGAGTAGCGGGAGCTCCCTCGAAAAGAATTTAGACACCGGGGAGCTGTTTTTT; cdr3_aa: CASSQASSGSSLEKNLDTGELFF
clone_size: .; d_call: .; j_call: TRBJ2-3; v_call: TRBV29-1; cdr3_nt: TGCAGCGTCGCTGTGATAGCGGCTAGCACAGATACGCAGTATTTT; cdr3_aa: CSVAVIAASTDTQYF
clone_size: .; d_call: .; j_call: TRBJ2-1; v_call: TRBV12-3/TRBV12-4; cdr3_nt: TGTGCCAGCAGTTTTGGTCGGAGGCAGTTCTTC; cdr3_aa: CASSFGRRQFF
clone_size: .; d_call: TRBD2; j_call: TRBJ2-5; v_call: TRBV7-2; cdr3_nt: TGTGCCAGCAGGCAAAAGGTCCGACTAGCGGGAAGGGAGACCCAGTACTTC; cdr3_aa: CASRQKVRLAGRETQYF
clone_size: .; d_call: .; j_call: TRBJ1-1; v_call: TRBV10-3; cdr3_nt: TGTGCCATCAGTGAGAAGCAGGGCACCGCTGAAGCTTTCTTT; cdr3_aa: CAISEKQGTAEAFF
clone_size: .; d_call: .; j_call: TRBJ1-5; v_call: TRBV30; cdr3_nt: TGTGCCCCTGTTAGGCGGGGCGGCGGAAATCAGCCCCAGCATTTT; cdr3_aa: CAPVRRGGGNQPQHF
clone_size: .; d_call: TRBD2; j_call: TRBJ2-1; v_call: TRBV5-5; cdr3_nt: TGTGCCAGCAGTTTCCCTCCGGGACTAGCTTCGTCCGGTGAGCAGTTCTTC; cdr3_aa: CASSFPPGLASSGEQFF
clone_size: .; d_call: .; j_call: TRBJ2-2; v_call: TRBV5-5; cdr3_nt: TGTGCCAGCAGCTCTTACCGGGGGACCGGGGAGCTGTTTTTT; cdr3_aa: CASSSYRGTGELFF
clone_size: .; d_call: TRBD1; j_call: TRBJ1-5; v_call: TRBV9; cdr3_nt: TGTGCCAGCAGCGGGACAGGCCAGAATCAGCCCCAGCATTTT; cdr3_aa: CASSGTGQNQPQHF
clone_size: .; d_call: .; j_call: TRBJ2-5; v_call: TRBV30; cdr3_nt: TGTGCCTGGAGTGGTGGCGGCAGGGCACAAGAGACCCAGTACTTC; cdr3_aa: CAWSGGGRAQETQYF